Below are 14 T cell receptor beta chains sequenced from a single sample in a study of T cell repertoires in cytomegalovirus infection (dated by TCRdb to the late 2010s). Reads for this sample came from an Illumina HiSeq 1500. Through fastp at Q25 and MiXCR, TCRdb rebuilt clones from the public reads, retaining in-frame beta chains. Rows with a matching CDR3 protein are joined into one entry that keeps the most common DNA and genes. The sample includes under 350,000 distinct CDR3 sequences, with around a tenth observed a single time. The ten biggest clones cover 3.5% to 4.5% of the sample. Sequences were obtained from PBMCs. The receptors stem from a human donor in good health (CMV status not recorded). Some clones in this sample may be carry-over from other donors' samples.

J is TRBJ1-1 and V is TRBV7-2, with unresolved D. CDR3 length equals 14 residues. Trimming removed 4 bases from V and 3 bases from J, with 12 bases in between. Germline-derived CDR1 and CDR2 are SGHTA and FQGNSA. The DNA of the CDR3 is TGTGCCAGCAGCTATGTTAGGGTGGACACTGAAGCTTTCTTT. Protein sequence: CASSYVRVDTEAFF.

The rearrangement uses TRBV30 and TRBJ2-2; D is perhaps TRBD2 (5 bases). The CDR3 is made up of 14 amino acids. Trimming removed 6 bases from V and 5 bases from J, with 16 bases in between. CDR1 GTSNPN and CDR2 SVGIG come from the germline V gene (reference sequence). CDR3 DNA sequence: TGTGCCTGCAACCACCCGGGGTGGACCGGGGAGCTGTTTTTT. This sequence encodes CACNHPGWTGELFF.

This clonotype was picked up many times. The chain employs TRBV7-2 and TRBJ1-6; possibly TRBD1 for D (5 bases). Germline V gene lookup returns CDR1 SGHTA and CDR2 FQGNSA. This CDR3 contains 14 residues. The V gene lost 4 bases and the J gene lost 7 bases, with 11 bases spanning the gap. CDR3 in DNA: TGTGCCAGCAGCTCCCGACGGGGGAATTCACCCCTCCACTTT. Protein: CASSSRRGNSPLHF.

This clonotype has just a few counts. CDR3 bases: TGTGCCACCAGCACCCGGGACAGTGAAGCTTTCTTT. Translation: CATSTRDSEAFF. The chain recombines TRBV15 with TRBJ1-1, with TRBD1 matching over 7 bases. J was trimmed by 7 bases and V by 4 bases; bases with no gene match: 3. CDR1 and CDR2 from the germline V gene are LNHNV and YYDKDF (reference sequence). The CDR3 covers 12 residues. The full variable domain, with the rest looked up from reference TRBV15 and TRBJ1-1, is DAMVIQNPRYQVTQFGKPVTLSCSQTLNHNVMYWYQQKSSQAPKLLFHYYDKDFNNEADTPDNFQSRRPNTSFCFLDIRSPGLGDTAMYLCATSTRDSEAFFGQGTRLTVV.

This clonotype was found many times. This rearrangement joins TRBV7-2 to TRBJ2-7, with 7 bases identical to TRBD2. Germline lookup yields CDR1 SGHTA and CDR2 FQGNSA. V gave up 0 bases and J gave up 4 bases; unmatched junction bases: 9. The CDR3 totals 16 residues. CDR3: CASSLAGGGQSYEQYF. In nucleotides, the CDR3 is TGTGCCAGCAGCTTAGCGGGCGGGGGTCAAAGTTACGAGCAGTACTTC.

This clonotype was detected many times. This chain connects TRBV7-6 to TRBJ1-4; D is uncertain. Germline V gene lookup returns CDR1 SGHVS and CDR2 FNYEAQ. CDR3 length: 15 residues. Deletions cut 4 bases from V and 3 bases from J, with 12 bases between. Here the CDR3 reads CASSSTPGANEKLFF. The CDR3 nucleotides read TGTGCCAGCAGCTCAACTCCAGGAGCTAATGAAAAACTGTTTTTT.

This clonotype was picked up many times. The chain combines TRBV20-1 with TRBJ1-6, with TRBD1 identical over 7 bases. V trimming: 1 base; J trimming: 14 bases; junction bases outside the gene matches: 8. CDR1 is DFQATT and CDR2 is SNEGSKA in the germline V gene (reference sequence). The CDR3 runs 13 residues. In DNA form, the CDR3 reads TGCAGTGCTAGAGGAGGGACAGATGGGGCCCTCCACTTT. Translated, it gives CSARGGTDGALHF.

The J gene is TRBJ2-1, the V gene TRBV4-3; 12 positions agree with TRBD2. V shed 3 bases and J 7 bases; nucleotides not matched to a gene: 10. Germline lookup yields CDR1 LGHNA and CDR2 YSLEER. The CDR3 loop spans 17 amino acids. The CDR3 nucleotides read TGCGCCAGCAGCCAGGTGCTGGCTAGCGGGGGGGTTAATGAGCAGTTCTTC. Protein: CASSQVLASGGVNEQFF.

This clonotype was detected many times. V gene TRBV12-3 or TRBV12-4 combines with J gene TRBJ2-1; maybe TRBD1 (6 bases). The CDR3 runs to 11 residues. V was pared by 7 bases and J by 12 bases, with 13 bases between. CDR3 nucleotides: TGTGCCAGCAACACACAGGGTGGGCAGTTCTTC. Translated: CASNTQGGQFF.

The chain joins TRBV5-1 to TRBJ1-1; D is uncertain. CDR1 is SGHRS and CDR2 is YFSETQ in the germline V gene. The CDR3 consists of 18 residues. Trimming removed 3 bases at V and 2 bases at J, with 23 bases between. The CDR3 region has the DNA TGCGCCAGCAGCTCTTCAAACGACGGCTATGGGTTCAACACTGAAGCTTTCTTT. Its translation is CASSSSNDGYGFNTEAFF.

This clonotype was recorded at least ten times. The CDR3 here is CASSYLPGEGTDTQYF. The DNA for the CDR3 is TGTGCCAGCAGTTACCTTCCGGGGGAGGGCACAGATACGCAGTATTTT. The genes are TRBV27 and TRBJ2-3, with D perhaps TRBD2 (6 bases). Germline values: CDR1 MNHEY, CDR2 SMNVEV (reference sequence). Trimming pared 4 bases from V and 1 base from J, leaving 15 bases between. The CDR3 totals 16 residues.

This clonotype occurred a few times. This sequence joins TRBV7-3 and TRBJ2-5; tentatively, D is TRBD1 or TRBD2 (5 bases each). V lost 1 base and J lost 5, with 11 bases in between. CDR3 length: 14 amino acids. Germline CDR1 SGHTA, CDR2 FQGTGA. CDR3 residues: CASSLIQGRETQYF. The CDR3 DNA reads as TGTGCCAGCAGCTTAATCCAGGGACGGGAGACCCAGTACTTC.

This chain uses TRBV5-1 with TRBJ2-5; D is possibly TRBD1 (6 bases). In germline, CDR1 is SGHRS, CDR2 YFSETQ. This CDR3 comprises 16 residues. Trimming took 4 bases from V and 4 from J, leaving 20 bases between them. The chain's CDR3 is CASSPTSQGSGETQYF. The CDR3 nucleotides read TGCGCCAGCAGCCCCACATCGCAGGGGAGCGGAGAGACCCAGTACTTC.

In its sample, this clonotype was seen many times. This chain joins TRBV7-2 and TRBJ2-7; D is perhaps TRBD1 (6 bases). This CDR3 is 13 amino acids long. V dropped 1 base and J dropped 4 bases, with 8 bases sitting between them. The germline V gene encodes CDR1 SGHTA and CDR2 FQGNSA. CDR3 residues: CASSLGGHYEQYF. CDR3 DNA: TGTGCCAGCAGCTTAGGGGGACATTACGAGCAGTACTTC.